These 19 T cell receptor beta chains were all obtained from the same sample, sequenced in a study of blood T cell repertoires in COVID-19. Only in-frame clones appear in the TCRdb table, and some are missing; sequencing was by immunoSEQ multiplex PCR. The sample carries roughly 200,000 clones, 80% to 90% recorded once. The sequenced material came from PBMCs or T cells enriched from blood (not recorded which). All receptors come from a woman in her 50s in a cohort exposed to, infected with or recovered from COVID-19 (not recorded which).

The chain recombines TRBV11-3 with TRBJ2-1; 8 bases agree with TRBD2. After removal of 5 bases from V and 5 bases from J, the junction contained 11 bases not matched to a gene. This CDR3 spans 16 amino acids. Germline loops: CDR1 SGHNT, CDR2 YENEEA. CDR3 DNA: TGTGCCAGCAGCACCCCCCCTGGGACTAGAGACAATGAGCAGTTCTTC. It specifies CASSTPPGTRDNEQFF.

The chain couples TRBV28 to TRBJ2-2; D may be TRBD2 (5 bases). CDR3 size: 14 residues. The V end was cut by 7 bases, the J end by 3 bases, with 12 bases between. Germline CDR1 is MDHEN and CDR2 is SYDVKM. DNA of the CDR3: TGTGCCAGCACCCAACTAGTTCACACCGGGGAGCTGTTTTTT. It specifies CASTQLVHTGELFF.

The V gene is TRBV5-6, the J gene TRBJ2-3; 10 bases agree with TRBD2. The CDR3 length is 17 residues. Losses at the gene ends were 1 base for V and 3 bases for J; bases not matched to a gene: 8. Germline V gives CDR1 SGHDT, CDR2 YYEEEE. CDR3 bases: TGTGCCAGCAGCTTGAGGCTAGCGGGGGTGGTAACAGATACGCAGTATTTT. Its protein product is CASSLRLAGVVTDTQYF.

The chain is built from TRBV3-1 (or the pseudogene TRBV3-2) and TRBJ1-2, with TRBD1 matching over 7 bases. J gave up 4 bases and V 3 bases, and 5 bases lay outside the gene matches. Germline loops: CDR1 LGHDT, CDR2 YNNKEL (reference sequence). The length of the CDR3 is 14 residues. CDR3 DNA sequence: TGTGCCAGCAGCCATAGGGGGCGCGGCTATGGCTACACCTTC. Translated: CASSHRGRGYGYTF.

The rearrangement links TRBV6-1 to TRBJ2-5, with TRBD1 matching 7 bases. Germline CDR1 and CDR2: MNHNS and SASEGT. CDR3 length equals 14 residues. Trimming took 2 bases from V and 6 from J; bases not matched to a gene: 6. CDR3 loop: CASSESAGGKTQYF. DNA for the CDR3: TGTGCCAGCAGTGAATCGGCAGGGGGAAAGACCCAGTACTTC.

The V call is TRBV7-3, the J call TRBJ1-1; tentative D call: TRBD1 (6 bases). V was trimmed by 7 bases and J by 0 bases, leaving 18 bases between them. CDR3 length equals 16 residues. The germline CDR1 and CDR2 sequences are SGHTA and FQGTGA. The CDR3 bases are TGTGCCAGCAATTTAAGGGGGGGACTAATGAACACTGAAGCTTTCTTT. It encodes CASNLRGGLMNTEAFF.

The gene calls are TRBV5-1 and TRBJ2-1; TRBD2 matches at 7 bases. The germline CDR1 and CDR2 sequences are SGHRS and YFSETQ. V lost 0 bases, J lost 5 bases, and 5 bases stayed unmatched. CDR3 length: 15 amino acids. The CDR3, as DNA: TGCGCCAGCAGCTTGGACCTAGCGGTAAACAATGAGCAGTTCTTC. Translated, it gives CASSLDLAVNNEQFF.

The chain is built from TRBV19 and TRBJ2-7, with TRBD1 as a possible D gene (5 bases). Germline V gene sequence: CDR1 LNHDA, CDR2 SQIVND (reference sequence). There are 13 residues in the CDR3. V was pared by 5 bases and J by 2 bases, with 10 bases between. In nucleotides, the CDR3 is TGTGCCAGTAGTGTTTCCAGGGCCTACGAGCAGTACTTC. Translation: CASSVSRAYEQYF. The whole variable domain, remainder taken from reference TRBV19 and TRBJ2-7, is DGGITQSPKYLFRKEGQNVTLSCEQNLNHDAMYWYRQDPGQGLRLIYYSQIVNDFQKGDIAEGYSVSREKKESFPLTVTSAQKNPTAFYLCASSVSRAYEQYFGPGTRLTVT.

This chain uses TRBV6-2 or TRBV6-3 with TRBJ1-4, with D perhaps TRBD1 (5 bases). The germline V and J ends were trimmed by 4 bases and 5 bases, with 17 bases remaining between them. The CDR3 length is 16 residues. Germline values: CDR1 MNHEY, CDR2 SVGEGT. The chain's CDR3 is CASSFSPGLENEKLFF. Written as DNA, the CDR3 is TGTGCCAGCAGTTTCTCCCCGGGACTCGAGAATGAAAAACTGTTTTTT.

The CDR3: CASSQTPGQVRNEQFF. The DNA of the CDR3 is TGTGCCAGCAGCCAGACGCCGGGACAGGTACGCAATGAGCAGTTCTTC. The chain uses TRBV4-2 and TRBJ2-1; TRBD1 matches at 8 bases. The CDR3 is made up of 16 amino acids. Germline V gene lookup returns CDR1 LGHNA and CDR2 YNFKEQ. V dropped 3 bases and J dropped 6; count of bases not matched to a gene: 10.

The CDR3: CSAIGNEQFF. The CDR3 DNA is TGCAGTGCAATCGGCAATGAGCAGTTCTTC. J is TRBJ2-1 and V is TRBV20-1; D is unresolved. The V end was cut by 6 bases, the J end by 6 bases, with 6 bases between. Germline V gene data show CDR1 as DFQATT and CDR2 as SNEGSKA (reference sequence). There are 10 residues in the CDR3.

The rearrangement links TRBV10-3 to TRBJ1-2; D is unresolved. V dropped 3 bases and J dropped 3 bases, with 8 bases sitting between them. Looked up from germline, CDR1 is ENHRY and CDR2 is SYGVKD. The CDR3 loop spans 13 amino acids. CDR3 nucleotide sequence: TGTGCCATCAGTGACAAGACTGACTATGGCTACACCTTC. Translating gives CAISDKTDYGYTF.

This sequence joins TRBV12-3 or TRBV12-4 and TRBJ2-7, with D tentatively TRBD1 (6 bases). V was trimmed by 8 bases and J by 3 bases, leaving 14 bases between them. CDR3 length: 13 residues. The CDR3 nucleotides are TGTGCCAGCGGACGGGAAGGGGGCTACGAGCAGTACTTC. Its protein product is CASGREGGYEQYF.

The rearrangement uses TRBV29-1 and TRBJ1-5; no clear D. The germline V and J ends were trimmed by 6 bases and 3 bases, with 12 bases remaining between them. Germline assignment: CDR1 SQVTM and CDR2 ANQGSEA. The CDR3 has 13 amino acids. The CDR3 DNA follows: TGCAGCGTCTCTCGGGGTTACAATCAGCCCCAGCATTTT. Translated, it gives CSVSRGYNQPQHF.

The chain carries TRBV29-1 and TRBJ1-4; 12 nucleotides match TRBD1. The CDR3 covers 15 residues. Germline V CDR1 and CDR2: SQVTM, ANQGSEA. V was pared by 4 bases and J by 8 bases, with 8 bases of the junction left unmatched. The DNA for the CDR3 is TGCAGCGTTGGGGACAGGGGGCTCGGGGAGGAAAAACTGTTTTTT. Amino acids: CSVGDRGLGEEKLFF.

This chain joins TRBV5-1 and TRBJ2-3; D uncertain. Trimming cost V 1 base and J 0 bases, with 9 bases left between them. The CDR3 length is 15 residues. In germline, CDR1 is SGHRS, CDR2 YFSETQ. The CDR3 sequence is CASSLKLTSTDTQYF. In DNA form, the CDR3 reads TGCGCCAGCAGCTTGAAATTAACTAGCACAGATACGCAGTATTTT.

J is TRBJ2-1 and V is TRBV15, with TRBD2 matching 12 bases. J lost 6 bases, V lost 4 bases, and 7 bases had no gene match. The CDR3 totals 16 residues. Looked up from germline, CDR1 is LNHNV and CDR2 is YYDKDF (reference sequence). CDR3 sequence: CATSKRTSGVRNEQFF. In nucleotides, the CDR3 is TGTGCCACCAGCAAAAGGACTAGCGGGGTACGCAATGAGCAGTTCTTC.

This clone was seen a single time. This chain joins TRBV5-1 and TRBJ2-5, with 7 bases fitting TRBD1. CDR3 length: 15 amino acids. The V segment lost 0 bases and the J segment 5 bases; nucleotides outside the gene matches: 7. In germline, CDR1 is SGHRS, CDR2 YFSETQ. The CDR3 nucleotides read TGCGCCAGCAGCTTGGACAGGGGCGAAATGGAGACCCAGTACTTC. It codes for CASSLDRGEMETQYF.

This chain connects TRBV3-1 (or the pseudogene TRBV3-2) to TRBJ2-7, with 9 bases fitting TRBD1. V dropped 1 base and J dropped 6; count of bases not matched to a gene: 22. This CDR3 is built from 20 residues. Germline V lookup: CDR1 LGHDT, CDR2 YNNKEL (reference sequence). The DNA of the CDR3 is TGTGCCAGCAGCCAAGTGGCTACCGGGACAGGGTGCATTTTAGTCTGCGAGCAGTACTTC. This gives the protein CASSQVATGTGCILVCEQYF.